The 30 T cell receptor beta chains listed next were all sequenced from one sample in a study of blood T cell repertoires in COVID-19. TCRdb's table, derived via immunoSEQ multiplex PCR, lists solely in-frame clones and lacks some. The repertoire has almost 200,000 clones, more than 70% of them found once; the top ten carry 7.5% to 10%. Sequencing was performed on PBMCs or T cells enriched from blood (not recorded which). Every receptor here comes from a woman aged 18-29 years who had recovered from COVID-19.

The CDR3 spells CASSLGQGSVTDIQYF. CDR3 in DNA: TGTGCCAGCAGCCTGGGACAGGGGTCGGTAACGGACATTCAGTACTTC. J is TRBJ2-4 and V is TRBV9; 10 nucleotides agree with TRBD1. Germline V gives CDR1 SGDLS, CDR2 YYNGEE. V lost 4 bases and J lost 8; bases outside the gene matches: 12. This CDR3 is 16 amino acids long.

The V gene is TRBV19, the J gene TRBJ1-1; maybe TRBD1 (6 bases). V was trimmed by 4 bases and J by 6 bases, leaving 18 bases between them. The germline V gene encodes CDR1 LNHDA and CDR2 SQIVND (reference sequence). The CDR3 runs 15 residues. Here the CDR3 DNA reads TGTGCCAGTAGTAGTTCACAGGGATCATGGGCTGAAGCTTTCTTT. Translated, it gives CASSSSQGSWAEAFF.

This clone was seen ten or more times. The chain carries TRBV10-1 and TRBJ2-2, with D maybe TRBD2 (6 bases). V lost 4 bases, J lost 3 bases, and 6 bases lay in between. The CDR3 is 13 residues long. Germline CDR1 and CDR2: WNHNN and SYGVQD (reference sequence). The CDR3 protein is CASSGGDTGELFF. The CDR3, as DNA: TGCGCCAGCAGTGGGGGGGACACCGGGGAGCTGTTTTTT.

This clone was seen more than once but under ten times. This chain joins TRBV7-9 and TRBJ1-4, with D possibly TRBD1 on 6 matching bases. The germline V and J ends were trimmed by 1 base and 3 bases, with 9 bases remaining between them. The CDR3 runs to 15 residues. The germline V gene has CDR1 SEHNR and CDR2 FQNEAQ (reference sequence). The CDR3 loop is CASSLDGQPNEKLFF. Here the CDR3 DNA reads TGTGCCAGCAGCTTAGACGGACAGCCTAATGAAAAACTGTTTTTT.

The genes are TRBV5-4 and TRBJ1-1; D possibly corresponds to TRBD1 (5 bases). The CDR3 has 15 amino acids. Looked up from germline, CDR1 is SGHNT and CDR2 is YYREEE (reference sequence). Deletions cut 5 bases from V and 7 bases from J, with 21 bases between. The CDR3 DNA sequence: TGTGCCAGCAGACGCCCGGACACCCCGCATGTTGAAGCTTTCTTT. It translates to CASRRPDTPHVEAFF.

This rearrangement joins TRBV28 to TRBJ2-5; D unresolved. Germline assignment: CDR1 MDHEN and CDR2 SYDVKM. Trimming stripped 4 bases from V and 4 bases from J, with 4 bases between. The length of the CDR3 is 11 residues. The CDR3 spells CASSWRETQYF. In DNA, the CDR3 is TGTGCCAGCAGTTGGAGAGAGACCCAGTACTTC.

V usage is TRBV19 and J usage is TRBJ1-6, with TRBD1 identical over 7 bases. From germline, CDR1 is LNHDA and CDR2 SQIVND (reference sequence). CDR3 length: 15 residues. V was clipped by 3 bases and J by 6 bases; unmatched bases: 5. The CDR3 sequence: CASSITGVGNSPLHF. DNA of the CDR3: TGTGCCAGTAGTATCACAGGGGTTGGTAATTCACCCCTCCACTTT.

The chain employs TRBV6-5 and TRBJ1-1, with a possible D match to TRBD1 (6 bases). The CDR3 runs to 14 residues. With 2 bases removed from V and 4 bases from J, the gap between germline ends came to 11 bases. Germline values: CDR1 MNHEY, CDR2 SVGAGI. The CDR3 DNA sequence: TGTGCCAGCAGTTACAAGGGGGTGGTCACTGAAGCTTTCTTT. The encoded protein is CASSYKGVVTEAFF.

V and J are TRBV7-9 and TRBJ1-2; TRBD1 agrees at 10 bases. Unmatched junction bases numbered 9, after V lost 5 bases and J lost 6 bases. Looked up from germline, CDR1 is SEHNR and CDR2 is FQNEAQ (reference sequence). CDR3 length: 15 residues. This chain's CDR3 is CASSPPGGTGDGYTF. For the CDR3, the DNA is TGTGCCAGCAGCCCCCCTGGCGGGACAGGGGATGGCTACACCTTC.

The genes are TRBV2 and TRBJ2-5; D remains ambiguous. The CDR3 extends over 14 amino acids. With 3 bases removed from V and 0 bases from J, the gap between germline ends came to 8 bases. CDR1 and CDR2 from the germline V gene are SNHLY and FYNNEI. CDR3 sequence reads: CASSDKNHQETQYF. CDR3 in DNA: TGTGCCAGCAGTGACAAAAATCACCAAGAGACCCAGTACTTC. Full variable domain (missing parts from reference TRBV2 and TRBJ2-5): EPEVTQTPSHQVTQMGQEVILRCVPISNHLYFYWYRQILGQKVEFLVSFYNNEISEKSEIFDDQFSVERPDGSNFTLKIRSTKLEDSAMYFCASSDKNHQETQYFGPGTRLLVL.

The chain employs TRBV5-6 and TRBJ2-2; 8 bases match TRBD1. This CDR3 comprises 16 residues. Germline V gene sequence: CDR1 SGHDT, CDR2 YYEEEE. Trimming at V came to 2 bases and at J to 7 bases, leaving 10 bases not matched to a gene. CDR3 nucleotides: TGTGCCAGCAGCTTTTTGCCGACAGGGGACGGCGGGGAGCTGTTTTTT. It codes for CASSFLPTGDGGELFF.

This clone was seen only a few times. This chain links TRBV27 with TRBJ1-1; D gene unclear. Between the trimmed V and J ends, which lost 5 bases and 5 bases, there was a span of 12 bases. Germline CDR1 MNHEY, CDR2 SMNVEV (reference sequence). There are 13 residues in the CDR3. CDR3 region: CASSPGLLTEAFF. In nucleotides, the CDR3 is TGTGCCAGCAGTCCAGGACTCCTTACTGAAGCTTTCTTT.

This clone was recorded once. This chain joins TRBV9 and TRBJ1-5; possibly TRBD1 for D (6 bases). The CDR3 covers 14 residues. Trimming left V 0 bases short and J 5 bases short, with 9 bases between. Per the germline V gene, CDR1 is SGDLS and CDR2 is YYNGEE. The CDR3 reads CASSVGAGDQPQHF. The CDR3 DNA follows: TGTGCCAGCAGCGTAGGGGCAGGGGATCAGCCCCAGCATTTT.

This chain uses TRBV30 with TRBJ2-3, with a tentative D call TRBD2 (6 bases). The CDR3 totals 13 residues. V lost 2 bases and J 0 bases, leaving 6 bases between the germline ends. Germline V gives CDR1 GTSNPN, CDR2 SVGIG (reference sequence). In DNA form, the CDR3 reads TGTGCCTGGAGTCGGGGGAGCACAGATACGCAGTATTTT. It is translated as CAWSRGSTDTQYF. The variable domain in full, with the rest retrieved from reference TRBV30 and TRBJ2-3, is SQTIHQWPATLVQPVGSPLSLECTVEGTSNPNLYWYRQAAGRGLQLLFYSVGIGQISSEVPQNLSASRPQDRQFILSSKKLLLSDSGFYLCAWSRGSTDTQYFGPGTRLTVL.

The chain recombines TRBV24-1 with TRBJ2-1, with 9 nucleotides matching TRBD1. V lost 0 bases to trimming and J lost 7 bases; unmatched junction nucleotides: 3. Germline V gene data show CDR1 as KGHDR and CDR2 as SFDVKD. The CDR3 spans 15 residues. The CDR3 DNA is TGTGCCACCAGTGATTTGCCGGACAGGGGAAATGAGCAGTTCTTC. This translates into CATSDLPDRGNEQFF.

The gene calls are TRBV19 and TRBJ2-3, with 11 bases aligning to TRBD1. This CDR3 comprises 15 residues. The germline gives CDR1 LNHDA, CDR2 SQIVND (reference sequence). The J segment lost 4 bases and the V segment lost 1 base, leaving 1 base of the junction unmatched. The CDR3 reads CASSIGTGGADTQYF. The CDR3 DNA is TGTGCCAGTAGTATAGGGACAGGGGGCGCAGATACGCAGTATTTT.

The rearrangement joins TRBV7-9 to TRBJ2-1, with D maybe TRBD1 (5 bases). CDR1 and CDR2 from the germline V gene are SEHNR and FQNEAQ (reference sequence). The V gene lost 5 bases and the J gene lost 9 bases, with 14 bases spanning the gap. There are 13 residues in the CDR3. DNA for the CDR3: TGTGCCAGCAGCCCAAATACAGGTGGTGAGCAGTTCTTC. Translated, it gives CASSPNTGGEQFF.

V usage is TRBV5-6 and J usage is TRBJ1-6; 9 positions agree with TRBD1. Germline CDR1 and CDR2: SGHDT and YYEEEE. J gave up 7 bases and V 4 bases, and 6 bases lay outside the gene matches. The CDR3 covers 15 residues. For the CDR3, the DNA is TGTGCCAGCAGCAACGGACAGGGGTGGAATTCACCCCTCCACTTT. It codes for CASSNGQGWNSPLHF.

This clone was picked up a small number of times. The DNA of the CDR3 is TGTGCCAGCAGTTCGCAGGGCTCTGGGGCCAACGTCCTGACTTTC. It translates to CASSSQGSGANVLTF. The chain has TRBV6-5 and TRBJ2-6, with TRBD1 as a possible D gene (5 bases). The V gene lost 4 bases and the J gene lost 0 bases, with 7 bases spanning the gap. Looked up from germline, CDR1 is MNHEY and CDR2 is SVGAGI. The CDR3 spans 15 residues.

This chain joins TRBV28 and TRBJ2-7; D might be TRBD1 (7 bases). Germline CDR1 reads MDHEN; CDR2 reads SYDVKM. The CDR3 length is 15 residues. Deletions cut 2 bases from V and 4 bases from J, with 15 bases between. The CDR3 nucleotides read TGTGCCAGCAGTTTAAACCCACAGGGGAGGTACGAGCAGTACTTC. Amino acid sequence: CASSLNPQGRYEQYF.

V usage is TRBV27 and J usage is TRBJ1-1; D is perhaps TRBD1 (5 bases). This CDR3 region has 15 residues. V lost 2 bases to trimming and J lost 1 base, with 11 bases between them. Germline loops: CDR1 MNHEY, CDR2 SMNVEV (reference sequence). The CDR3 nucleotides are TGTGCCAGCAGTTTAGGGGTCGGGGGGAACACTGAAGCTTTCTTT. This codes for CASSLGVGGNTEAFF.

The chain couples TRBV24-1 to TRBJ2-1; 8 bases match TRBD1. The V gene's germline CDR1 is KGHDR and CDR2 SFDVKD. The CDR3 covers 16 residues. The trim removed 3 bases at V and 2 bases at J, leaving 5 bases unmatched. The DNA for the CDR3 is TGTGCCACCAGTGATCGGGCAGGGGGCCCCTACAATGAGCAGTTCTTC. Its translation: CATSDRAGGPYNEQFF.

Details on this clone: Additional DNA sequences in this sample encode the identical CDR3. This sequence joins TRBV30 and TRBJ2-6; 7 nucleotides match TRBD1. The germline CDR1 and CDR2 sequences are GTSNPN and SVGIG (reference sequence). This CDR3 comprises 14 residues. The J segment lost 2 bases and the V segment lost 2 bases, leaving 0 bases of the junction unmatched. CDR3 sequence: CAWSTGAGANVLTF. The CDR3 coding sequence is TGTGCCTGGAGTACAGGGGCTGGGGCCAACGTCCTGACTTTC.

The chain joins TRBV30 to TRBJ1-5; D not resolved. V lost 4 bases and J 0 bases, leaving 7 bases between the germline ends. The CDR3 runs 13 residues. Germline lookup yields CDR1 GTSNPN and CDR2 SVGIG (reference sequence). The CDR3 sequence: CAWTGYSNQPQHF. For the CDR3, the DNA is TGTGCCTGGACGGGTTATAGCAATCAGCCCCAGCATTTT.

This sequence joins TRBV28 and TRBJ2-1, with D possibly TRBD1 on 6 matching bases. The germline CDR1 and CDR2 sequences are MDHEN and SYDVKM. This CDR3 has 16 residues. V was trimmed by 8 bases and J by 0 bases, leaving 17 bases between them. CDR3 residues: CASSPPYRVSYNEQFF. In DNA, the CDR3 is TGTGCCAGCTCCCCTCCATACAGGGTCTCCTACAATGAGCAGTTCTTC.

The chain carries TRBV6-5 and TRBJ2-2; 7 bases match TRBD2. Trimming took 0 bases from V and 6 from J; bases not matched to a gene: 1. CDR3 length: 14 residues. Germline assignment: CDR1 MNHEY and CDR2 SVGAGI. The CDR3 nucleotides read TGTGCCAGCAGTTACTCGGGGGGGTCCGGGGAGCTGTTTTTT. This codes for CASSYSGGSGELFF.

The V call is TRBV18, the J call TRBJ1-1, with D maybe TRBD1 (6 bases). The length of the CDR3 is 14 residues. The germline V and J ends were trimmed by 6 bases and 6 bases, with 17 bases remaining between them. Germline CDR1 reads KGHSH; CDR2 reads LQKENI. CDR3 residues: CASSGGGGVPEAFF. The CDR3, as DNA: TGTGCCAGCTCCGGGGGGGGCGGAGTCCCTGAAGCTTTCTTT.

This chain joins TRBV7-9 and TRBJ1-3; D perhaps matches TRBD1 (5 bases). The CDR3 is made up of 14 amino acids. The germline CDR1 and CDR2 sequences are SEHNR and FQNEAQ (reference sequence). Trimming shortened V by 9 bases and J by 0 bases, and 12 bases separated the two germline ends. The DNA for the CDR3 is TGTGCCAGTAGGCGGGGCAGCTCTGGAAACACCATATATTTT. It is translated as CASRRGSSGNTIYF.

J is TRBJ1-5 and V is TRBV12-3 or TRBV12-4; D gene ambiguous. With 6 bases removed from V and 5 bases from J, the gap between germline ends came to 8 bases. The CDR3 is 12 amino acids. CDR3 nucleotides: TGTGCCAGCAGACGGGGTGATCAGCCCCAGCATTTT. Protein product: CASRRGDQPQHF.

A few counts support this clone. The chain uses TRBV10-3 and TRBJ2-3, with D uncertain. This CDR3 is built from 15 residues. V was shortened by 4 bases and J by 0 bases, with 11 bases between the two germline ends. Germline CDR1 reads ENHRY; CDR2 reads SYGVKD. CDR3 DNA: TGTGCCATCAGTGCCGTAGCCGGGAGCACAGATACGCAGTATTTT. Encoded protein: CAISAVAGSTDTQYF.